The clone carrying this T cell receptor beta chain was seen a handful of times. The sample belongs to a study of response to subunit inactivated influenza vaccine. MiXCR, applied by TCRdb to the RT-PCR reads, yields one record per CDR3 protein. Of fewer than 650,000 distinct CDR3 sequences listed, about an eighth are singletons. The germline gives CDR1 SEHNR, CDR2 FQNEAQ (reference sequence). CDR3 length equals 13 residues. The germline V and J ends were trimmed by 4 bases and 10 bases, with 14 bases remaining between them. The clonotype originates from a man aged 50 to 59 who received an inactivated influenza vaccine. This rearrangement joins TRBV7-9 to TRBJ2-1; D unresolved. Here the sequenced sample was PBMCs from blood, taken 40 to 50 days after vaccination. CDR3 nucleotide sequence: TGTGCCAGCAGCTCTCTCCATCGTGGAGAGCAGTTCTTC. It encodes CASSSLHRGEQFF.